A single sample is the source of the 29 T cell receptor beta chains below, sequenced in a study of cytomegalovirus exposure and HLA in healthy donors. The PCR made use of 60 Vbeta and 13 Jbeta primers. Produced via immunoSEQ multiplex PCR; TCRdb's table is partial and in-frame only. The repertoire has 150,000 to 200,000 clones, roughly 80% of them found once; the top ten carry around 0.42%. Sample: PBMCs. The receptor set was obtained from a male donor in good health and CMV-seropositive.

This chain links TRBV5-4 with TRBJ2-7, with D perhaps matching TRBD2 (6 bases). The CDR3 is 15 residues long. Deletions cut 4 bases from V and 5 bases from J, with 19 bases between. Germline-derived CDR1 and CDR2 are SGHNT and YYREEE (reference sequence). The CDR3 DNA sequence: TGTGCCAGCAGCCCAGGAGGGGCAGGGTTACACGAGCAGTACTTC. It encodes CASSPGGAGLHEQYF.

The rearrangement links TRBV18 to TRBJ1-4; D is undetermined. CDR1 and CDR2 (germline): KGHSH, LQKENI. Trimming left V 3 bases short and J 0 bases short, with 5 bases between. The CDR3 loop spans 14 amino acids. The CDR3 loop reads CASSPGTTNEKLFF. The CDR3, as DNA: TGTGCCAGCTCACCCGGGACAACTAATGAAAAACTGTTTTTT.

The rearrangement joins TRBV30 to TRBJ2-5; 7 positions agree with TRBD2. The end of the DNA aligns better with TRBJ2-7, so the J call may be wrong. CDR3 length equals 15 residues. Germline CDR1 is GTSNPN and CDR2 is SVGIG (reference sequence). Here the CDR3 reads CAWSVGGGEGDEQYF. The CDR3, as DNA: TGTGCCTGGAGTGTGGGGGGGGGAGAAGGTGACGAGCAGTACTTC.

This chain connects TRBV7-9 to TRBJ2-5; the match to TRBD2 covers 7 bases. Germline loops: CDR1 SEHNR, CDR2 FQNEAQ (reference sequence). The CDR3 is 17 amino acids. Trimming at V came to 5 bases and at J to 5 bases, leaving 17 bases not matched to a gene. The CDR3 DNA is TGTGCCAGCAGCGCCTGGGGGGGGGAGACTAGCATGGAGACCCAGTACTTC. This sequence encodes CASSAWGGETSMETQYF.

The rearrangement uses TRBV11-2 and TRBJ2-1; 9 bases map to TRBD2. CDR1 is SGHAT, CDR2 FQNNGV, per germline. The CDR3 runs 17 residues. The V segment lost 5 bases and the J segment 0 bases; nucleotides outside the gene matches: 8. The CDR3 reads CASSLGSGGSSYNEQFF. CDR3 nucleotides: TGTGCCAGCAGCCTAGGGAGCGGGGGGAGCTCCTACAATGAGCAGTTCTTC.

The chain links TRBV6-5 to TRBJ1-2, with D possibly being TRBD1 (5 bases). This CDR3 has 13 amino acids. Trimming cost V 5 bases and J 3 bases, with 10 bases left between them. The germline gives CDR1 MNHEY, CDR2 SVGAGI. The CDR3 nucleotides are TGTGCCAGCAGTGAACAGGTTTACTATGGCTACACCTTC. It translates to CASSEQVYYGYTF.

The V gene is TRBV5-4, the J gene TRBJ2-2; 10 positions agree with TRBD2. This CDR3 is 16 amino acids long. Per germline, CDR1 SGHNT and CDR2 YYREEE (reference sequence). J gave up 7 bases and V 4 bases, and 10 bases lay outside the gene matches. CDR3 amino acids: CASSPTVAGGHGELFF. DNA of the CDR3: TGTGCCAGCAGCCCAACTGTAGCGGGAGGTCACGGGGAGCTGTTTTTT.

This rearrangement joins TRBV5-1 to TRBJ2-5, with D perhaps TRBD2 (7 bases). The CDR3 runs to 17 residues. V shed 0 bases and J shed 1 base, with 16 bases lying between them. Germline V lookup: CDR1 SGHRS, CDR2 YFSETQ. CDR3 nucleotide sequence: TGCGCCAGCAGCTTGGCGGTATTGGGGGGGCCCCAAGAGACCCAGTACTTC. It encodes CASSLAVLGGPQETQYF.

The CDR3 is CASIPGPRLNTEAFF. CDR3 bases: TGTGCCAGCATCCCCGGTCCGCGGCTAAACACTGAAGCTTTCTTT. The rearrangement links TRBV6-6 to TRBJ1-1; no clear D. The CDR3 is 15 amino acids. V was clipped by 7 bases and J by 2 bases, with 17 bases between them. In germline, CDR1 is MNHNY, CDR2 SVGAGI (reference sequence).

CDR3 nucleotides: TGTGCCAGCAAGGGGGGGGCTGGAAACACCATATATTTT. This codes for CASKGGAGNTIYF. The chain employs TRBV27 and TRBJ1-3; possible D gene TRBD1, 6 bases. CDR3 length: 13 amino acids. The ends were cut back, 7 bases at V and 2 bases at J, with 9 bases in the middle. Germline V CDR1 and CDR2: MNHEY, SMNVEV (reference sequence).

This chain uses TRBV7-2 with TRBJ2-7; a weak D match, TRBD2 (6 bases). Germline V gives CDR1 SGHTA, CDR2 FQGNSA. V shed 4 bases and J shed 2 bases, with 9 bases lying between them. The CDR3 spans 13 residues. The CDR3 loop is CASSWGGTYEQYF. The CDR3 region has the DNA TGTGCCAGCAGCTGGGGCGGGACCTACGAGCAGTACTTC.

The chain combines TRBV27 with TRBJ2-7; 8 bases are a match to TRBD2. Germline V CDR1 and CDR2: MNHEY, SMNVEV (reference sequence). The CDR3 covers 15 residues. V shed 4 bases, J shed 4 bases, and the junction held 9 bases outside the gene matches. CDR3 residues: CASSSLTRGGYEQYF. The CDR3 DNA is TGTGCCAGCAGTTCCCTGACCCGGGGGGGGTACGAGCAGTACTTC.

This clone was counted once. This sequence joins TRBV5-1 and TRBJ2-5; D is unclear. There are 12 residues in the CDR3. Germline V gene lookup returns CDR1 SGHRS and CDR2 YFSETQ. The germline V and J ends were trimmed by 4 bases and 0 bases, with 4 bases remaining between them. CDR3 DNA sequence: TGCGCCAGCAGCGGCAACCAAGAGACCCAGTACTTC. Translated, it gives CASSGNQETQYF.

This chain joins TRBV29-1 and TRBJ1-3; D perhaps matches TRBD1 (5 bases). In germline, CDR1 is SQVTM, CDR2 ANQGSEA. The CDR3 totals 17 residues. Between the trimmed V and J ends, which lost 6 bases and 0 bases, there was a span of 21 bases. In DNA, the CDR3 is TGCAGCGTCGCCGACAGTTCTCGATGGAGCTCTGGAAACACCATATATTTT. Its translation: CSVADSSRWSSGNTIYF.

This chain joins TRBV14 and TRBJ1-1; D gene ambiguous. From germline, CDR1 is SGHDN and CDR2 FVKESK. The CDR3 has 10 amino acids. V dropped 4 bases and J dropped 7 bases, with 4 bases sitting between them. CDR3 amino acids: CASSLCEAFF. In nucleotides, the CDR3 is TGTGCCAGCAGCCTATGTGAAGCTTTCTTT.

This clone was found once. The genes are TRBV11-2 and TRBJ2-3; no clear D gene. Germline V gene lookup returns CDR1 SGHAT and CDR2 FQNNGV. With 3 bases removed from V and 2 bases from J, the gap between germline ends came to 18 bases. This CDR3 has 17 amino acids. The CDR3 is CASSFPKQFRFTDTQYF. In DNA, the CDR3 is TGTGCCAGCAGCTTTCCAAAACAGTTCCGCTTCACAGATACGCAGTATTTT.

Comment on this clone: The junction differs from germline at one of its ends, possibly a read error. V and J are TRBV7-9 and TRBJ2-7, with D possibly being TRBD2 (5 bases). The CDR3 consists of 14 residues. Germline CDR1 reads SEHNR; CDR2 reads FQNEAQ (reference sequence). DNA for the CDR3: TGTTCCAGCAGCTTAGATCGGGGTCCCTACGAGCAGTACTTC. Protein: CSSSLDRGPYEQYF.

The J gene is TRBJ2-1, the V gene TRBV7-6, with 7 bases identical to TRBD2. The germline V gene has CDR1 SGHVS and CDR2 FNYEAQ. J was trimmed by 4 bases and V by 5 bases; bases with no gene match: 5. The CDR3 spans 14 residues. The CDR3 DNA is TGTGCCAGCAGCCCAGCGGGGTTTTACAATGAGCAGTTCTTC. Protein sequence: CASSPAGFYNEQFF.

The chain employs TRBV7-2 and TRBJ2-7; possible D gene TRBD2, 5 bases. The CDR3 spans 15 residues. CDR1 and CDR2 (germline): SGHTA, FQGNSA. Trimming pared 3 bases from V and 2 bases from J, leaving 14 bases between. For the CDR3, the DNA is TGTGCCAGCAGCTTGCTTTCTAGCCCTGCCTACGAGCAGTACTTC. As protein: CASSLLSSPAYEQYF.

This chain connects TRBV2 to TRBJ1-5; D perhaps matches TRBD1 (5 bases). Trimming removed 0 bases at V and 4 bases at J, with 7 bases between. Germline lookup yields CDR1 SNHLY and CDR2 FYNNEI. The CDR3 consists of 14 residues. The CDR3 here is CASSEAHRNQPQHF. The CDR3 nucleotides read TGTGCCAGCAGTGAAGCGCACAGGAATCAGCCCCAGCATTTT.

The chain is built from TRBV27 and TRBJ2-7; tentative D call: TRBD2 (5 bases). The CDR3 loop spans 12 amino acids. V lost 4 bases and J 4 bases, leaving 8 bases between the germline ends. Germline V gene lookup returns CDR1 MNHEY and CDR2 SMNVEV (reference sequence). The CDR3 region has the DNA TGTGCCAGCAGTTCCTCGGGGTACGAGCAGTACTTC. Translated: CASSSSGYEQYF.

The chain is built from TRBV7-2 and TRBJ1-4; the D gene is possibly TRBD1 (6 bases). This CDR3 spans 15 amino acids. V was shortened by 5 bases and J by 5 bases, with 15 bases between the two germline ends. Germline V CDR1 and CDR2: SGHTA, FQGNSA. This CDR3 reads CASSNTGMLNEKLFF. CDR3 DNA sequence: TGTGCCAGCAGCAACACAGGGATGTTAAATGAAAAACTGTTTTTT.

The rearrangement links TRBV15 to TRBJ2-5; possible D gene TRBD1, 6 bases. CDR1 and CDR2 (germline): LNHNV, YYDKDF (reference sequence). The ends were cut back, 4 bases at V and 3 bases at J, with 15 bases in the middle. CDR3 length: 15 residues. The CDR3 DNA follows: TGTGCCACCAGCATGTACAGGGTATCAAAAGAGACCCAGTACTTC. Protein sequence: CATSMYRVSKETQYF.

This clone was observed once. The genes are TRBV19 and TRBJ2-3, with 14 bases matching TRBD2. With 1 base clipped from V and 5 bases from J, the junction kept 8 bases outside the gene matches. Germline V gene sequence: CDR1 LNHDA, CDR2 SQIVND (reference sequence). The length of the CDR3 is 18 residues. CDR3 region: CASSIAGLAGVKGDTQYF. The DNA for the CDR3 is TGTGCCAGTAGTATAGCGGGACTAGCGGGAGTTAAAGGAGATACGCAGTATTTT.

This clone was seen a few times. The genes are TRBV18 and TRBJ1-6; 8 positions match TRBD1. The J segment lost 0 bases and the V segment lost 3 bases, leaving 10 bases of the junction unmatched. The germline V gene has CDR1 KGHSH and CDR2 LQKENI. The length of the CDR3 is 19 residues. Written as DNA, the CDR3 is TGTGCCAGCTCACCTTTAGGCAGGGGGCTAAGCTCCTATAATTCACCCCTCCACTTT. This gives the protein CASSPLGRGLSSYNSPLHF. The full variable domain, completed using reference TRBV18 and TRBJ1-6, is NAGVMQNPRHLVRRRGQEARLRCSPMKGHSHVYWYRQLPEEGLKFMVYLQKENIIDESGMPKERFSAEFPKEGPSILRIQQVVRGDSAAYFCASSPLGRGLSSYNSPLHFGNGTRLTVT.

V gene TRBV19 combines with J gene TRBJ1-5, with D perhaps TRBD1 (6 bases). CDR3 length: 16 amino acids. Germline V lookup: CDR1 LNHDA, CDR2 SQIVND (reference sequence). V was trimmed by 0 bases and J by 3 bases, leaving 12 bases between them. The CDR3 nucleotides read TGTGCCAGTAGTATAGATCCCCGGACAGACAATCAGCCCCAGCATTTT. This gives the protein CASSIDPRTDNQPQHF.

The chain carries TRBV28 and TRBJ1-1, with D tentatively TRBD1 (6 bases). Trimming left V 1 base short and J 4 bases short, with 19 bases between. CDR1 is MDHEN and CDR2 is SYDVKM in the germline V gene. This CDR3 region has 17 residues. The CDR3 loop reads CASSLFQGLLESTEAFF. The CDR3 coding sequence is TGTGCCAGCAGTTTATTTCAGGGGTTACTAGAAAGCACTGAAGCTTTCTTT.

This clone appeared a few times. The V call is TRBV7-2, the J call TRBJ2-7, with D perhaps matching TRBD2 (6 bases). The V gene lost 3 bases and the J gene lost 7 bases, with 13 bases spanning the gap. The CDR3 loop spans 13 amino acids. The germline V gene has CDR1 SGHTA and CDR2 FQGNSA. CDR3 region: CASSFSSAREQYF. The CDR3 DNA is TGTGCCAGCAGCTTCTCTAGCGCGAGGGAGCAGTACTTC.

The rearrangement joins TRBV18 to TRBJ1-6, with D tentatively TRBD1 (6 bases). V was clipped by 6 bases and J by 6 bases, with 18 bases between them. The CDR3 runs to 16 residues. From germline, CDR1 is KGHSH and CDR2 LQKENI. CDR3 sequence (DNA): TGTGCCAGCTCGTCCTTCTCCGGGACACTTAATTCACCCCTCCACTTT. It is translated as CASSSFSGTLNSPLHF.